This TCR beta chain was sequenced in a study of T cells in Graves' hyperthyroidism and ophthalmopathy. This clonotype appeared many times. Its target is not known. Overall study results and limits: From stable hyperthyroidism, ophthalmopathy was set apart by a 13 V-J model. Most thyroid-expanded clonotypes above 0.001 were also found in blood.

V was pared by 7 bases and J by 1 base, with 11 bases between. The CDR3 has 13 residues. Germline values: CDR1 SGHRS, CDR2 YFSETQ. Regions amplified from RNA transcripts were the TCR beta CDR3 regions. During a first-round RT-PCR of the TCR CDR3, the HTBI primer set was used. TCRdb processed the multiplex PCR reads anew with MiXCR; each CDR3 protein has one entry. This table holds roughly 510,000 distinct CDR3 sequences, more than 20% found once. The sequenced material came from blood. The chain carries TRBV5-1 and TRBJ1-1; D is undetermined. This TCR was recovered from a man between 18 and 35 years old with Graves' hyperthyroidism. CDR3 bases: TGCGCCAGCTTCGACCGACCGAACACTGAAGCTTTCTTT. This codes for CASFDRPNTEAFF.